The entry below describes one T cell receptor (beta chain). Measured with immunoSEQ multiplex PCR; TCRdb has only the in-frame clones, and not every one. The sample lists a few hundred thousand clones; around 90% were seen once. This specimen comes from a study of blood T cell repertoires in COVID-19. From germline, CDR1 is MDHEN and CDR2 SYDVKM. The CDR3 is 13 residues long. V was shortened by 8 bases and J by 2 bases, with 13 bases between the two germline ends. This chain connects TRBV28 to TRBJ2-7, with D tentatively TRBD2 (6 bases). Input material: peripheral blood. This clonotype was obtained from a human donor in a cohort sampled during active COVID-19. CDR3 DNA: TGTGCCAGCTCAAGGGCGGGACCCTACGAGCAGTACTTC. Translated: CASSRAGPYEQYF.